The T cell receptor beta chain under discussion was sequenced for a study of T cell responses to AZD1222 COVID-19 vaccine. Broader study findings: Dominant CD4 TCR responses targeted spike regions 160-218 and 743-854. As reported, nearly half of all spike-specific TCRs target variant regions that are unmutated. Spike-specific TCR breadth and depth rose after two AZD1222 doses. Repertoire collection took place solely once the T cell response had peaked.

Notes on this clone: Its antigen is currently unknown.

Measured with immunoSEQ multiplex PCR; TCRdb has only the in-frame clones, and not every one. Of about 130,000 clones listed, roughly 90% are singletons. V shed 4 bases and J shed 10 bases, with 14 bases lying between them. The CDR3 is 13 residues long. Here the sequenced sample was peripheral blood, taken 28 days after the second AZD1222 dose. This sequence originates from an adult who received the AZD1222 COVID-19 vaccine. V and J are TRBV12-3 or TRBV12-4 and TRBJ2-1, with D possibly TRBD2 on 5 matching bases. The CDR3 protein is CASSSSGPGEQFF. The CDR3 DNA reads TGTGCCAGCAGTTCCTCCGGGCCGGGGGAGCAGTTCTTC.